The 15 T cell receptor beta chains in this list originate from one sample, sequenced in a study of PD-L1 blockade in urothelial cancer. Described time point: pretreatment peripheral blood. Generated by immunoSEQ multiplex PCR, the TCRdb table keeps only in-frame clones and is missing some. The data show 45,000 to 50,000 clones, 75% to 85% seen once. The specimen comprised PBMCs, sampled around atezolizumab (anti-PD-L1) treatment. The receptor set was obtained from a man aged 45-65 years with urothelial cancer.

This chain joins TRBV5-1 and TRBJ2-5; weak D call: TRBD1 (5 bases). Germline CDR1 and CDR2: SGHRS and YFSETQ. CDR3 size: 15 residues. V was shortened by 5 bases and J by 0 bases, with 14 bases between the two germline ends. The CDR3 sequence: CASRTDTFYQETQYF. For the CDR3, the DNA is TGCGCCAGCAGAACGGACACCTTCTACCAAGAGACCCAGTACTTC.

The CDR3 nucleotides read TGTGCCAGCTCACCAGGAGGACAGACAGAAGCTTTCTTT. It yields the protein CASSPGGQTEAFF. V and J are TRBV18 and TRBJ1-1; D perhaps matches TRBD1 (6 bases). Trimming took 2 bases from V and 8 from J, leaving 12 bases between them. The CDR3 runs 13 residues. CDR1 is KGHSH and CDR2 is LQKENI in the germline V gene.

The gene calls are TRBV28 and TRBJ1-1, with 7 bases matching TRBD1. V was clipped by 6 bases and J by 0 bases; unmatched bases: 7. This CDR3 is built from 15 residues. CDR1 and CDR2 from the germline V gene are MDHEN and SYDVKM. The CDR3 protein is CASRPMTGMNTEAFF. CDR3 in DNA: TGTGCCAGCAGGCCCATGACAGGGATGAACACTGAAGCTTTCTTT.

This clone has a handful of counts. The rearrangement uses TRBV4-1 and TRBJ2-3; 7 bases map to TRBD1. V trimming: 4 bases; J trimming: 7 bases; junction bases outside the gene matches: 14. The germline CDR1 and CDR2 sequences are MGHRA and YSYEKL. The CDR3 is made up of 16 amino acids. CDR3: CASSPAQGQVLNTQYF. The CDR3 DNA reads TGCGCCAGCAGCCCAGCACAGGGGCAGGTATTAAATACGCAGTATTTT.

V is TRBV19 and J is TRBJ2-2, with a weak D call TRBD2 (5 bases). The germline V gene encodes CDR1 LNHDA and CDR2 SQIVND (reference sequence). The CDR3 covers 17 residues. Trimming took 5 bases from V and 5 from J, leaving 21 bases between them. The CDR3 bases are TGTGCCAGTAGTCCCCGAACGAGGGCCCTGGGGACCGGGGAGCTGTTTTTT. Its translation is CASSPRTRALGTGELFF. Complete variable domain (other parts from reference TRBV19 and TRBJ2-2): DGGITQSPKYLFRKEGQNVTLSCEQNLNHDAMYWYRQDPGQGLRLIYYSQIVNDFQKGDIAEGYSVSREKKESFPLTVTSAQKNPTAFYLCASSPRTRALGTGELFFGEGSRLTVL.

This chain uses TRBV11-2 with TRBJ1-4, with D hard to call. The germline gives CDR1 SGHAT, CDR2 FQNNGV. The CDR3 consists of 13 residues. V was shortened by 7 bases and J by 5 bases, with 11 bases between the two germline ends. CDR3 in amino acids: CASTVRRNEKLFF. The CDR3 nucleotides are TGTGCCAGCACCGTGAGGAGGAATGAAAAACTGTTTTTT.

For the CDR3, the DNA is TGTGCCAGCAGTCCGGGGGACAGGGTAAATGATGGCTACACCTTC. Its translation is CASSPGDRVNDGYTF. The J gene is TRBJ1-2, the V gene TRBV28; 9 bases are shared with TRBD1. Germline assignment: CDR1 MDHEN and CDR2 SYDVKM. The J segment lost 6 bases and the V segment lost 5 bases, leaving 10 bases of the junction unmatched. CDR3 length: 15 amino acids.

This chain connects TRBV29-1 to TRBJ1-1, with 7 positions matching TRBD1. Germline CDR1 SQVTM, CDR2 ANQGSEA. The CDR3 loop spans 12 amino acids. J lost 5 bases, V lost 4 bases, and 4 bases had no gene match. The CDR3 protein is CSVGQGETEAFF. In DNA form, the CDR3 reads TGCAGCGTTGGACAGGGTGAGACTGAAGCTTTCTTT.

The V call is TRBV2, the J call TRBJ2-5, with 7 bases aligning to TRBD2. The CDR3 runs 14 residues. V was clipped by 4 bases and J by 1 base; unmatched bases: 3. Looked up from germline, CDR1 is SNHLY and CDR2 is FYNNEI. CDR3 sequence (DNA): TGTGCCAGCAGTGGTTGGGGGGGCCAAGAGACCCAGTACTTC. Its protein is CASSGWGGQETQYF.

CDR3 loop: CASSPYPTGPQHF. CDR3 sequence (DNA): TGTGCCAGCTCACCATACCCCACGGGGCCCCAGCATTTT. This chain connects TRBV18 to TRBJ1-5, with D uncertain. This CDR3 has 13 amino acids. The V end was cut by 2 bases, the J end by 9 bases, with 11 bases between. CDR1 and CDR2 from the germline V gene are KGHSH and LQKENI.

The J gene is TRBJ1-4, the V gene TRBV28; D gene unclear. V was cut by 5 bases and J by 5 bases, with 18 bases left in between. CDR3 length: 16 residues. Germline V gene data show CDR1 as MDHEN and CDR2 as SYDVKM. As DNA, the CDR3 is TGTGCCAGCAGTCAGATCCAGTGGGAGAAGAATGAAAAACTGTTTTTT. It encodes CASSQIQWEKNEKLFF.

The gene calls are TRBV6-5 and TRBJ2-7, with 10 bases lining up with TRBD2. The germline V gene has CDR1 MNHEY and CDR2 SVGAGI. Trimming removed 1 base from V and 4 bases from J; junction bases left unmatched: 1. The CDR3 spans 14 residues. CDR3 sequence (DNA): TGTGCCAGCAGTTACTATAGCGGGAGGTACGAGCAGTACTTC. This codes for CASSYYSGRYEQYF.

V usage is TRBV5-1 and J usage is TRBJ2-1, with TRBD2 as a possible D gene (6 bases). Germline CDR1 SGHRS, CDR2 YFSETQ. Trimming stripped 5 bases from V and 2 bases from J, with 14 bases between. The CDR3 totals 15 residues. The CDR3 region is CASSSTSRTYNEQFF. CDR3 DNA sequence: TGCGCCAGCAGTTCGACTAGTCGAACCTACAATGAGCAGTTCTTC.

This clone came up a few times. V and J are TRBV15 and TRBJ1-1; 7 bases agree with TRBD1. Germline CDR1 is LNHNV and CDR2 is YYDKDF (reference sequence). This CDR3 has 13 amino acids. Trimming removed 3 bases from V and 11 bases from J; junction bases left unmatched: 9. The CDR3 here is CATSSETGWEAFF. The CDR3, as DNA: TGTGCCACCAGCAGTGAGACAGGGTGGGAGGCTTTCTTT.

V gene TRBV10-3 combines with J gene TRBJ1-1; D may be TRBD1 (6 bases). This CDR3 is 14 amino acids long. V lost 3 bases to trimming and J lost 7 bases, with 15 bases between them. From germline, CDR1 is ENHRY and CDR2 SYGVKD. DNA of the CDR3: TGTGCCATCAGTGACGGCAGGGGAGAGGGTGAAGCTTTCTTT. This sequence encodes CAISDGRGEGEAFF.